Shown below are 23 T cell receptor beta chains from a single sample sequenced in a study of blood T cell repertoires in COVID-19. Sequenced by immunoSEQ multiplex PCR; TCRdb stores in-frame clones only, minus some. Of approximately 210,000 clones listed, under 90% were seen once; the top ten hold about 9.9%. Source material: peripheral blood. These receptors came from a man in his forties or fifties with COVID-19, enrolled during active disease.

The chain uses TRBV5-6 and TRBJ1-2, with TRBD1 matching over 7 bases. Per germline, CDR1 SGHDT and CDR2 YYEEEE. V shed 4 bases, J shed 1 base, and the junction held 4 bases outside the gene matches. The CDR3 sequence is 14 residues long. The CDR3 region is CASSGGQFNYGYTF. The CDR3 coding sequence is TGTGCCAGCAGCGGGGGACAGTTTAACTATGGCTACACCTTC.

The V gene is TRBV5-4, the J gene TRBJ1-3; D is uncertain. In germline, CDR1 is SGHNT, CDR2 YYREEE (reference sequence). V gave up 4 bases and J gave up 0 bases, with 8 bases separating them. The CDR3 sequence is 14 residues long. The DNA of the CDR3 is TGTGCCAGCAGCGTACAGACCTCTGGAAACACCATATATTTT. As protein: CASSVQTSGNTIYF. Full variable domain (rest looked up from reference TRBV5-4 and TRBJ1-3): ETGVTQSPTHLIKTRGQQVTLRCSSQSGHNTVSWYQQALGQGPQFIFQYYREEENGRGNFPPRFSGLQFPNYSSELNVNALELDDSALYLCASSVQTSGNTIYFGEGSWLTVV.

The rearrangement joins TRBV3-1 (or the pseudogene TRBV3-2) to TRBJ2-1, with 14 nucleotides matching TRBD2. V lost 4 bases, J lost 2 bases, and 10 bases stayed unmatched. Germline lookup yields CDR1 LGHDT and CDR2 YNNKEL (reference sequence). This CDR3 has 19 residues. The CDR3 protein is CASSPGGTSGSIPYNEQFF. CDR3 in DNA: TGTGCCAGCAGCCCAGGTGGGACTAGCGGGAGTATACCCTACAATGAGCAGTTCTTC.

The genes are TRBV5-6 and TRBJ2-5; no firm D call. V was pared by 1 base and J by 3 bases, with 7 bases between. The length of the CDR3 is 13 residues. Germline V gives CDR1 SGHDT, CDR2 YYEEEE. The CDR3 DNA follows: TGTGCCAGCAGCTTGTACCCAGAAGAGACCCAGTACTTC. It is translated as CASSLYPEETQYF.

CDR3 in amino acids: CAIRRTEKTYGYTF. The CDR3 DNA follows: TGTGCCATCAGACGGACAGAAAAAACCTATGGCTACACCTTC. The chain joins TRBV10-3 to TRBJ1-2, with TRBD1 as a possible D gene (6 bases). Germline CDR1 is ENHRY and CDR2 is SYGVKD. The V gene lost 6 bases and the J gene lost 4 bases, with 15 bases spanning the gap. The CDR3 is 14 amino acids.

This chain joins TRBV4-2 and TRBJ2-5, with TRBD2 matching 7 bases. The CDR3 is 17 residues long. The germline V gene encodes CDR1 LGHNA and CDR2 YNFKEQ. Trimming took 6 bases from V and 5 from J; bases not matched to a gene: 18. This chain's CDR3 is CASRRGPARGDGETQYF. In nucleotides, the CDR3 is TGTGCCAGCAGGAGGGGCCCCGCTCGGGGGGATGGTGAGACCCAGTACTTC.

The chain is built from TRBV18 and TRBJ2-7, with no clear D. Per germline, CDR1 KGHSH and CDR2 LQKENI. V shed 3 bases and J shed 0 bases, with 15 bases lying between them. The CDR3 is 16 amino acids. The CDR3 is CASSPSPAQYSYEQYF. The CDR3 coding sequence is TGTGCCAGCTCACCCTCCCCCGCACAGTACTCCTACGAGCAGTACTTC.

The V and J genes are TRBV30 and TRBJ2-3, with D maybe TRBD1 (5 bases). CDR3 length equals 14 residues. V gave up 4 bases and J gave up 0 bases, with 11 bases separating them. The germline V gene encodes CDR1 GTSNPN and CDR2 SVGIG (reference sequence). The CDR3 reads CAWTTGLSTDTQYF. The CDR3 DNA reads TGTGCCTGGACCACAGGTCTAAGCACAGATACGCAGTATTTT.

The CDR3 region is CASSRGQGAGYEQYF. In nucleotides, the CDR3 is TGCGCCAGCAGCCGAGGACAGGGTGCCGGCTACGAGCAGTACTTC. The rearrangement uses TRBV4-1 and TRBJ2-7; 8 bases line up with TRBD1. Germline V CDR1 and CDR2: MGHRA, YSYEKL. Losses at the gene ends were 4 bases for V and 3 bases for J; bases not matched to a gene: 8. The CDR3 runs to 15 residues.

The chain has TRBV7-2 and TRBJ1-2; TRBD1 matches 8 bases. The CDR3 has 13 residues. The J segment lost 7 bases and the V segment lost 2 bases, leaving 3 bases of the junction unmatched. Germline-derived CDR1 and CDR2 are SGHTA and FQGNSA. The CDR3 protein is CASSLQGATGYTF. CDR3 DNA: TGTGCCAGCAGCTTACAGGGGGCCACTGGCTACACCTTC.

The chain is built from TRBV5-4 and TRBJ2-1; 15 nucleotides align to TRBD2. Trimming removed 4 bases from V and 9 bases from J; junction bases left unmatched: 8. The CDR3 sequence is 16 residues long. CDR1 SGHNT and CDR2 YYREEE come from the germline V gene (reference sequence). CDR3 sequence: CASSGGLAGGISEQFF. The CDR3 coding sequence is TGTGCCAGCAGCGGGGGACTAGCGGGAGGTATCAGTGAGCAGTTCTTC.

V gene TRBV7-2 combines with J gene TRBJ2-5, with 9 nucleotides matching TRBD2. Per germline, CDR1 SGHTA and CDR2 FQGNSA. V was clipped by 5 bases and J by 4 bases; unmatched bases: 14. The CDR3 is made up of 17 amino acids. CDR3 sequence reads: CASSPGRRGGLGETQYF. In nucleotides, the CDR3 is TGTGCCAGCAGCCCCGGGAGGCGGGGGGGCTTGGGAGAGACCCAGTACTTC. Full variable domain (remainder filled in from reference TRBV7-2 and TRBJ2-5): GAGVSQSPSNKVTEKGKDVELRCDPISGHTALYWYRQSLGQGLEFLIYFQGNSAPDKSGLPSDRFSAERTGGSVSTLTIQRTQQEDSAVYLCASSPGRRGGLGETQYFGPGTRLLVL.

The chain employs TRBV5-4 and TRBJ2-5; 10 positions agree with TRBD2. From germline, CDR1 is SGHNT and CDR2 YYREEE (reference sequence). CDR3 length: 17 amino acids. Germline trimming cut 5 bases from V and 0 bases from J; bases unmatched to any gene: 10. CDR3 region: CASSPGVAGGYQETQYF. Written as DNA, the CDR3 is TGTGCCAGCAGTCCTGGGGTAGCGGGGGGATACCAAGAGACCCAGTACTTC.

The gene calls are TRBV19 and TRBJ2-4; D possibly corresponds to TRBD1 (5 bases). The germline V gene encodes CDR1 LNHDA and CDR2 SQIVND (reference sequence). The CDR3 loop spans 14 amino acids. V was trimmed by 7 bases and J by 6 bases, leaving 16 bases between them. The chain's CDR3 is CASTSGFQGNIQYF. The CDR3 DNA is TGTGCCAGTACTTCAGGGTTCCAGGGAAACATTCAGTACTTC.

This sequence joins TRBV9 and TRBJ2-7; weak D call: TRBD1 (6 bases). Germline V gene sequence: CDR1 SGDLS, CDR2 YYNGEE. CDR3 length equals 14 residues. Trimming took 3 bases from V and 3 from J, leaving 13 bases between them. The CDR3 spells CASSGSGTSYEQYF. The CDR3 DNA reads as TGTGCCAGCAGCGGATCCGGGACAAGCTACGAGCAGTACTTC. Supplemented by reference TRBV9 and TRBJ2-7, the full variable domain reads DSGVTQTPKHLITATGQRVTLRCSPRSGDLSVYWYQQSLDQGLQFLIQYYNGEERAKGNILERFSAQQFPDLHSELNLSSLELGDSALYFCASSGSGTSYEQYFGPGTRLTVT.

The chain employs TRBV7-8 and TRBJ1-5; D perhaps matches TRBD1 (6 bases). CDR1 is SGHVS, CDR2 FQNEAQ, per germline. This CDR3 is 19 amino acids long. The ends were cut back, 2 bases at V and 3 bases at J, with 23 bases in the middle. The DNA for the CDR3 is TGTGCCAGCAGCTTACTAGCTTGGTCCAGGGGTAAGGTCAATCAGCCCCAGCATTTT. This translates into CASSLLAWSRGKVNQPQHF.

The chain uses TRBV5-1 and TRBJ2-3, with TRBD2 matching over 11 bases. Trimming at V came to 0 bases and at J to 11 bases, leaving 5 bases not matched to a gene. CDR1 SGHRS and CDR2 YFSETQ come from the germline V gene. This CDR3 region has 14 residues. The chain's CDR3 is CASSLGLAGPMQYF. The CDR3 DNA reads TGCGCCAGCAGCTTGGGACTAGCGGGACCCATGCAGTATTTT. Full variable domain (rest looked up from reference TRBV5-1 and TRBJ2-3): KAGVTQTPRYLIKTRGQQVTLSCSPISGHRSVSWYQQTPGQGLQFLFEYFSETQRNKGNFPGRFSGRQFSNSRSEMNVSTLELGDSALYLCASSLGLAGPMQYFGPGTRLTVL.

This sequence joins TRBV28 and TRBJ1-1; perhaps TRBD1 as D (5 bases). Germline assignment: CDR1 MDHEN and CDR2 SYDVKM. Trimming left V 7 bases short and J 1 base short, with 13 bases between. The CDR3 is 14 amino acids. The CDR3 DNA reads TGTGCCAGCAAAGGGGCAGGGTGGAACACTGAAGCTTTCTTT. It yields the protein CASKGAGWNTEAFF.

This clone was counted once. J is TRBJ1-6 and V is TRBV6-2 or TRBV6-3; D possibly corresponds to TRBD1 (5 bases). CDR1 and CDR2 from the germline V gene are MNHEY and SVGEGT. This CDR3 spans 17 amino acids. Trimming shortened V by 2 bases and J by 6 bases, and 17 bases separated the two germline ends. CDR3 sequence reads: CASSYQRVGRGNSPLHF. CDR3 coding DNA: TGTGCCAGCAGTTACCAACGCGTGGGAAGGGGTAATTCACCCCTCCACTTT.

In the case of this clone: The limits of the CDR3 on the DNA are not certain, so only TCRdb's listed CDR3 is given. The rearrangement links TRBV18 to TRBJ2-1; the table calls TRBD1, which could not be checked here. 14 amino acids form the CDR3, both terminal residues included. Germline CDR1 is KGHSH and CDR2 is LQKENI. CDR3 sequence: CASSPQGVGTGTFF.

The chain combines TRBV7-2 with TRBJ2-3, with 10 bases that match TRBD2. The CDR3 covers 17 residues. J was trimmed by 4 bases and V by 3 bases; bases with no gene match: 10. Germline lookup yields CDR1 SGHTA and CDR2 FQGNSA. The CDR3 is CASSFTSGLAGADTQYF. CDR3 nucleotide sequence: TGTGCCAGCAGCTTTACCTCCGGGCTAGCGGGGGCAGATACGCAGTATTTT.

The rearrangement joins TRBV7-2 to TRBJ1-4, with a possible D match to TRBD1 (6 bases). V was trimmed by 5 bases and J by 8 bases, leaving 18 bases between them. Germline CDR1 is SGHTA and CDR2 is FQGNSA. The CDR3 has 15 residues. As DNA, the CDR3 is TGTGCCAGCAGCCTACGGCCGGACAGTTGGGAAAAACTGTTTTTT. Amino acids: CASSLRPDSWEKLFF.

This rearrangement joins TRBV2 to TRBJ1-4; 8 bases are a match to TRBD1. This CDR3 contains 15 residues. The V segment lost 3 bases and the J segment 3 bases; nucleotides outside the gene matches: 3. Germline CDR1 is SNHLY and CDR2 is FYNNEI. The chain's CDR3 is CASSDRGHANEKLFF. The CDR3, as DNA: TGTGCCAGCAGTGACAGGGGGCATGCTAATGAAAAACTGTTTTTT.